The source of this TCR beta chain is a study of cytomegalovirus exposure and HLA in healthy donors. Study-level findings and limits: The listing of 150 to 200 TCR beta chains classed them as cytomegalovirus-associated. Clonal expansion, a later analysis showed, was greater in HLA-associated TCR beta chains than in equally common others. When analyzed later, a missense DCLRE1C variant was found to be linked to TCR beta V- and J-gene trimming. Per published accounts, TCR beta sequences correctly predicted the HLA-A and HLA-B alleles of most subjects.

Vbeta (60) and Jbeta (13) primers were used in the PCR. The method was immunoSEQ multiplex PCR; TCRdb's version includes in-frame clones alone and lacks a portion of them. The sample yields around 150,000 clones, more than 60% seen once. In the case of this clone: Its antigen is as yet unknown.

Germline CDR1 reads MNHEY; CDR2 reads SMNVEV (reference sequence). This CDR3 comprises 14 residues. Trimming cost V 6 bases and J 4 bases, with 13 bases left between them. The chain links TRBV27 to TRBJ2-1, with D perhaps TRBD2 (6 bases). The TCR sequence derives from a young man in good health and CMV-seropositive. The specimen sequenced was PBMCs. This CDR3 is CASRREELYNEQFF. The CDR3 DNA reads as TGTGCCAGCAGGAGGGAGGAGTTATACAATGAGCAGTTCTTC.